This T cell receptor beta chain was found in a study of cytomegalovirus exposure and HLA in healthy donors. Across the study: A subsequent analysis reported that the roughly 120 validation repertoires were produced on the same platform that had also been used for the 550 to 750 first-cohort repertoires. Study-wide results and caveats: Cytomegalovirus-associated status was assigned to about 160 TCR beta chains. Usually a TCR sequence was rare, but some public TCRs were found in many donors.

On this clone: Its matching antigen is unknown.

The donors were part of the roughly 120-subject validation cohort, which stood apart from the approximately 670-subject first cohort. Repertoires were generated with immunoSEQ multiplex PCR, while TCRdb's copy carries only in-frame clones and drops some. The table has around 200,000 clones, 80% to 85% seen once. The CDR3 contains 18 residues. CDR1 and CDR2 from the germline V gene are MGHRA and YSYEKL. The trim removed 3 bases at V and 0 bases at J, leaving 7 bases unmatched. The receptor was isolated from a woman under 30 in good health and CMV-seropositive. The chain uses TRBV4-1 and TRBJ2-6, with 8 positions matching TRBD1. Sequenced input: PBMCs. This CDR3 reads CASSHRTGLSSGANVLTF. The CDR3 nucleotides read TGCGCCAGCAGCCACCGGACAGGGCTCAGCTCTGGGGCCAACGTCCTGACTTTC.